Below are 26 T cell receptor beta chains sequenced from a single sample in a study of OX40 agonist ivuxolimab in advanced cancers. This table comes from immunoSEQ multiplex PCR, and its TCRdb copy is limited to in-frame clones, with some not included. The table shows under 55,000 clones, with approximately 83% occurring only once. The specimen comprised CD4+ or CD8+ T cells sorted from blood, sampled in a trial of the OX40 agonist ivuxolimab. The source of these receptors is an adult with an advanced solid tumor such as melanoma, head and neck, liver or kidney cancer.

The CDR3 nucleotides read TGCGCCAGCAGTCATCCTGGGGTCATTGAGAGCTCCTACAATGAGCAGTTCTTC. This translates into CASSHPGVIESSYNEQFF. The chain is built from TRBV23-1 and TRBJ2-1; D ambiguous. TRBV23-1 is an ORF, and what it does is uncertain. The CDR3 has 18 residues. V was shortened by 3 bases and J by 0 bases, with 18 bases between the two germline ends.

A remark on this clone: Other DNA sequences of this sample code for an identical CDR3. V usage is TRBV7-2 and J usage is TRBJ2-7, with 7 bases matching TRBD2. V shed 5 bases and J 3 bases; nucleotides not matched to a gene: 7. CDR1 and CDR2 (germline): SGHTA, FQGNSA. The CDR3 is 14 residues long. The chain's CDR3 is CASSLDSGGYEQYF. As DNA, the CDR3 is TGTGCCAGCAGCCTAGACTCGGGGGGCTACGAGCAGTACTTC. The whole variable domain, filled in from reference TRBV7-2 and TRBJ2-7, reads GAGVSQSPSNKVTEKGKDVELRCDPISGHTALYWYRQSLGQGLEFLIYFQGNSAPDKSGLPSDRFSAERTGGSVSTLTIQRTQQEDSAVYLCASSLDSGGYEQYFGPGTRLTVT.

J is TRBJ2-2 and V is TRBV7-9, with TRBD2 matching over 7 bases. Germline trimming cut 8 bases from V and 1 base from J; bases unmatched to any gene: 13. Germline V gene data show CDR1 as SEHNR and CDR2 as FQNEAQ (reference sequence). The CDR3 is made up of 17 amino acids. The CDR3 DNA reads TGTGCCAGCCGAAAAGGAGGTAGCGGGTGGAACACCGGGGAGCTGTTTTTT. This sequence encodes CASRKGGSGWNTGELFF.

The CDR3 nucleotides are TGTGCCAGCAGCCAAGGATGGGACAGGGGCGCCGAGCAGTACGTC. This gives the protein CASSQGWDRGAEQYV. V usage is TRBV14 and J usage is TRBJ2-7; 10 bases are a match to TRBD1. The CDR3 runs to 15 residues. V lost 1 base to trimming and J lost 6 bases; unmatched junction nucleotides: 6. From germline, CDR1 is SGHDN and CDR2 FVKESK.

The V and J genes are TRBV5-5 and TRBJ1-2, with unresolved D. Trimming left V 3 bases short and J 8 bases short, with 17 bases between. The CDR3 is 14 amino acids. Per germline, CDR1 SGHKS and CDR2 YYEKEE (reference sequence). CDR3 sequence reads: CASSSLTQVDGYTF. CDR3 in DNA: TGTGCCAGCAGCTCTTTGACTCAGGTAGACGGCTACACCTTC. The whole variable domain, filled in from reference TRBV5-5 and TRBJ1-2, reads DAGVTQSPTHLIKTRGQQVTLRCSPISGHKSVSWYQQVLGQGPQFIFQYYEKEERGRGNFPDRFSARQFPNYSSELNVNALLLGDSALYLCASSSLTQVDGYTFGSGTRLTVV.

This chain joins TRBV2 and TRBJ1-1; 9 bases are a match to TRBD1. In germline, CDR1 is SNHLY, CDR2 FYNNEI. The CDR3 sequence is 16 residues long. V trimming: 4 bases; J trimming: 7 bases; junction bases outside the gene matches: 13. The CDR3 DNA reads as TGTGCCAGCAGTGTCGATCCGGGACAGGGCTTTCATGAAGCTTTCTTT. Residues: CASSVDPGQGFHEAFF.

The V gene is TRBV19, the J gene TRBJ1-2; D is undetermined. V lost 1 base to trimming and J lost 6 bases, with 12 bases between them. The CDR3 contains 14 residues. Germline V CDR1 and CDR2: LNHDA, SQIVND (reference sequence). CDR3 amino acids: CASSIAGKVDGYTF. The CDR3 bases are TGTGCCAGTAGTATAGCCGGGAAAGTGGATGGCTACACCTTC.

The genes are TRBV5-1 and TRBJ1-2; tentatively, D is TRBD1 (6 bases). Germline CDR1 SGHRS, CDR2 YFSETQ. There are 13 residues in the CDR3. Trimming stripped 4 bases from V and 4 bases from J, with 11 bases between. The CDR3 sequence is CASSADSFYGYTF. CDR3 sequence (DNA): TGCGCCAGCAGCGCGGACAGTTTCTATGGCTACACCTTC.

In its sample, this clone was seen once. This chain uses TRBV10-3 with TRBJ1-5; 8 nucleotides align to TRBD1. The junction had 3 bases not matched to a gene; V was cut back by 6 bases and J by 2 bases. Germline-derived CDR1 and CDR2 are ENHRY and SYGVKD. The CDR3 is made up of 14 amino acids. The CDR3 region has the DNA TGTGCCATCAGCAAACAGGGGGGCAATCAGCCCCAGCATTTT. As protein: CAISKQGGNQPQHF.

This rearrangement joins TRBV6-1 to TRBJ2-2; 8 positions match TRBD1. CDR1 MNHNS and CDR2 SASEGT come from the germline V gene. This CDR3 spans 17 amino acids. V shed 2 bases and J 0 bases; nucleotides not matched to a gene: 5. CDR3 bases: TGTGCCAGCAGTGAACTCGGACAGGGCACGAACACCGGGGAGCTGTTTTTT. This translates into CASSELGQGTNTGELFF.

J is TRBJ2-5 and V is TRBV28, with D uncertain. This CDR3 spans 14 amino acids. The germline CDR1 and CDR2 sequences are MDHEN and SYDVKM. The V and J ends lost 5 bases and 5 bases respectively, with 15 bases between them. CDR3 DNA sequence: TGTGCCAGCAGTAACCCCCAATACTGGGAGACCCAGTACTTC. It specifies CASSNPQYWETQYF.

The chain is built from TRBV6-1 and TRBJ1-3, with D unresolved. The V gene lost 3 bases and the J gene lost 0 bases, with 9 bases spanning the gap. The CDR3 runs to 15 residues. Germline V gene data show CDR1 as MNHNS and CDR2 as SASEGT. The CDR3 loop reads CASSEDPGSGNTIYF. The CDR3 DNA is TGTGCCAGCAGTGAGGACCCCGGCTCTGGAAACACCATATATTTT.

The J gene is TRBJ1-2, the V gene TRBV19; D not resolved. Trimming removed 2 bases at V and 1 base at J, with 8 bases between. Looked up from germline, CDR1 is LNHDA and CDR2 is SQIVND (reference sequence). CDR3 length: 14 residues. CDR3 sequence: CASSISLNNYGYTF. The CDR3 nucleotides are TGTGCCAGTAGTATAAGTCTTAATAACTATGGCTACACCTTC.

The J gene is TRBJ2-3, the V gene TRBV19; 7 positions match TRBD1. After removal of 4 bases from V and 4 bases from J, the junction contained 2 bases not matched to a gene. The V gene's germline CDR1 is LNHDA and CDR2 SQIVND (reference sequence). The CDR3 is made up of 13 amino acids. As DNA, the CDR3 is TGTGCCAGTAGTAGCACAGGGGCAGATACGCAGTATTTT. This encodes CASSSTGADTQYF.

The DNA of the CDR3 is TGTGCCAGTAGTACCGACCGATTCAGCTATGGCTACACCTTC. Protein sequence: CASSTDRFSYGYTF. This chain uses TRBV19 with TRBJ1-2; the D is unclear. The CDR3 runs 14 residues. Trimming stripped 4 bases from V and 4 bases from J, with 13 bases between. The germline V gene has CDR1 LNHDA and CDR2 SQIVND (reference sequence).

This clone was seen only once. The chain couples TRBV7-8 to TRBJ1-5; 8 bases align to TRBD1. Germline V gene sequence: CDR1 SGHVS, CDR2 FQNEAQ. V dropped 3 bases and J dropped 2; count of bases not matched to a gene: 18. This CDR3 is built from 20 residues. The CDR3 loop reads CASSFPTGGQAQPGNQPQHF. Here the CDR3 DNA reads TGTGCCAGCAGCTTCCCCACTGGGGGACAGGCACAGCCCGGCAATCAGCCCCAGCATTTT.

This chain connects TRBV25-1 to TRBJ2-5; D might be TRBD2 (6 bases). The V and J ends lost 5 bases and 5 bases respectively, with 18 bases between them. The CDR3 is made up of 15 amino acids. Germline assignment: CDR1 MGHDK and CDR2 SYGVNS. DNA of the CDR3: TGTGCCAGCAGTAACCTAGGGGTCGGAGGGGAGACCCAGTACTTC. The encoded protein is CASSNLGVGGETQYF. The full variable domain, its missing parts supplied by reference TRBV25-1 and TRBJ2-5, is EADIYQTPRYLVIGTGKKITLECSQTMGHDKMYWYQQDPGMELHLIHYSYGVNSTEKGDLSSESTVSRIRTEHFPLTLESARPSHTSQYLCASSNLGVGGETQYFGPGTRLLVL.

V and J are TRBV5-1 and TRBJ1-6; D unclear. The germline V gene encodes CDR1 SGHRS and CDR2 YFSETQ. Trimming pared 3 bases from V and 6 bases from J, leaving 4 bases between. There are 12 residues in the CDR3. The DNA for the CDR3 is TGCGCCAGCAGCTACGGTAATTCACCCCTCCACTTT. Encoded protein: CASSYGNSPLHF.

V usage is TRBV9 and J usage is TRBJ2-3; D is ambiguous. The V end was cut by 4 bases, the J end by 6 bases, with 21 bases between. CDR1 and CDR2 from the germline V gene are SGDLS and YYNGEE. The CDR3 is 16 residues long. The CDR3 loop is CASSPREAASADTQYF. The CDR3 DNA follows: TGTGCCAGCAGCCCCCGAGAGGCGGCCAGTGCGGATACGCAGTATTTT.

This CDR3 reads CASSYSGLSTDTQYF. The CDR3 nucleotides are TGTGCCAGCAGCTATAGCGGGCTAAGCACAGATACGCAGTATTTT. This rearrangement joins TRBV11-2 to TRBJ2-3, with 7 bases lining up with TRBD2. Germline CDR1 and CDR2: SGHAT and FQNNGV. CDR3 length equals 15 residues. The V segment lost 4 bases and the J segment 0 bases; nucleotides outside the gene matches: 4.

This clone has just a few counts. V is TRBV7-8 and J is TRBJ1-2; D not certain. CDR3 length: 14 amino acids. Trimming removed 0 bases from V and 2 bases from J, with 7 bases in between. Germline lookup yields CDR1 SGHVS and CDR2 FQNEAQ. The CDR3 nucleotides read TGTGCCAGCAGCTTAGCGGAGAGGAACTATGGCTACACCTTC. Translation gives CASSLAERNYGYTF.

V usage is TRBV7-9 and J usage is TRBJ2-5, with TRBD1 matching 7 bases. J gave up 5 bases and V 5 bases, and 5 bases lay outside the gene matches. The CDR3 is 13 amino acids. CDR1 and CDR2 (germline): SEHNR, FQNEAQ (reference sequence). The CDR3 nucleotides are TGTGCCAGCAGCGCGACAGGGCGGGAGACCCAGTACTTC. It encodes CASSATGRETQYF. Using reference TRBV7-9 and TRBJ2-5 for the parts outside the CDR3, the full variable domain is DTGVSQNPRHKITKRGQNVTFRCDPISEHNRLYWYRQTLGQGPEFLTYFQNEAQLEKSRLLSDRFSAERPKGSFSTLEIQRTEQGDSAMYLCASSATGRETQYFGPGTRLLVL.

The rearrangement uses TRBV15 and TRBJ2-5; D gene ambiguous. CDR1 is LNHNV and CDR2 is YYDKDF in the germline V gene (reference sequence). CDR3 length equals 14 residues. V was pared by 1 base and J by 5 bases, with 11 bases between. CDR3 DNA sequence: TGTGCCACCAGCAGAGGCGGCCGCGTGGAGACCCAGTACTTC. Encoded protein: CATSRGGRVETQYF. The variable domain in full, completed from reference TRBV15 and TRBJ2-5, reads DAMVIQNPRYQVTQFGKPVTLSCSQTLNHNVMYWYQQKSSQAPKLLFHYYDKDFNNEADTPDNFQSRRPNTSFCFLDIRSPGLGDTAMYLCATSRGGRVETQYFGPGTRLLVL.

The V and J genes are TRBV7-8 and TRBJ2-6; 16 bases line up with TRBD2. V shed 5 bases and J 2 bases; nucleotides not matched to a gene: 6. Germline V lookup: CDR1 SGHVS, CDR2 FQNEAQ. The CDR3 loop spans 19 amino acids. CDR3 DNA: TGTGCCAGCAGCCGCGGGACTAGCGGGAGGGGCCCTGGGGCCAACGTCCTGACTTTC. Translation gives CASSRGTSGRGPGANVLTF. Looking up the rest from reference TRBV7-8 and TRBJ2-6 gives the full variable domain: GAGVSQSPRYKVAKRGQDVALRCDPISGHVSLFWYQQALGQGPEFLTYFQNEAQLDKSGLPSDRFFAERPEGSVSTLKIQRTQQEDSAVYLCASSRGTSGRGPGANVLTFGAGSRLTVL.

V gene TRBV5-4 combines with J gene TRBJ1-1; 8 bases agree with TRBD1. The CDR3 is made up of 14 amino acids. J was trimmed by 6 bases and V by 0 bases; bases with no gene match: 4. The V gene's germline CDR1 is SGHNT and CDR2 YYREEE (reference sequence). The DNA for the CDR3 is TGTGCCAGCAGCTTGGGACAGGGGTACCCTGAAGCTTTCTTT. This gives the protein CASSLGQGYPEAFF.

The rearrangement links TRBV28 to TRBJ2-1; TRBD2 matches at 12 bases. The CDR3 length is 16 residues. V shed 6 bases, J shed 7 bases, and the junction held 10 bases outside the gene matches. From germline, CDR1 is MDHEN and CDR2 SYDVKM. The CDR3 protein is CASRYTTSGRGNEQFF. CDR3 nucleotides: TGTGCCAGCAGATATACGACTAGCGGGAGAGGGAATGAGCAGTTCTTC.